This T cell receptor beta chain appears in the sequencing data of a study of T-cell memory formation after mild COVID-19. General study points: Contracting clones from day 15 to 85 had balanced CD4/CD8; later expanders favoured CD4+. Memory cells collected pre-infection included some clones that later responded, suggesting cross-reactive memory joined.

5'RACE primed from the constant segment yielded TCR alpha and TCR beta cDNA libraries bearing sample barcodes and UMIs. Each CDR3 protein is one row after TCRdb ran MiXCR on the 5' RACE reads. The table records under 450,000 distinct CDR3 sequences, under 25% of them present only once. On this clonotype itself: Its antigen is unidentified.

V shed 1 base and J 6 bases; nucleotides not matched to a gene: 8. The germline gives CDR1 SGHRS, CDR2 YFSETQ. The CDR3 contains 15 residues. What was sequenced was PBMCs or a T cell subset sorted from them (not recorded which). V gene TRBV5-1 combines with J gene TRBJ2-3; the match to TRBD2 covers 7 bases. The source of this sequence is an adult woman who had mild COVID-19 (a few samples of this study predate the infection). Cell type and time point are not known. CDR3 residues: CASSLHGLDRDTQYF. CDR3 nucleotides: TGCGCCAGCAGCTTGCACGGACTAGACCGGGATACGCAGTATTTT. The whole variable domain, filled in from reference TRBV5-1 and TRBJ2-3, reads KAGVTQTPRYLIKTRGQQVTLSCSPISGHRSVSWYQQTPGQGLQFLFEYFSETQRNKGNFPGRFSGRQFSNSRSEMNVSTLELGDSALYLCASSLHGLDRDTQYFGPGTRLTVL.